This T cell receptor beta chain was observed in a study of blood T cell repertoires in COVID-19. As for the study in general: There were acute and convalescent COVID-19 samples, and they came from the United States, Italy and Spain. From T cells, B-cell-depleted T cells, or PBMCs came the material, which was cDNA or gDNA.

Authors' processing steps: Nucleated cell number was recorded as an estimate derived from reference gene primer amplification. Method: immunoSEQ multiplex PCR; TCRdb's copy keeps in-frame clones and lacks some. The V and J calls and clone size come from that table; D and trimming were worked out from the DNA. The sample contains tens of thousands of clones, approximately 80% of which appear only once. V gave up 4 bases and J gave up 2 bases, with 15 bases separating them. The CDR3 has 15 amino acids. Germline lookup yields CDR1 SGDLS and CDR2 YYNGEE. Source material: peripheral blood. This sequence joins TRBV9 and TRBJ1-2; TRBD1 might be the D (6 bases). This receptor was identified in a human donor with acute or convalescent COVID-19. The donor label of this sample is uncertain. DNA for the CDR3: TGTGCCAGCAGCCCGACGGGGGGGCCGAACTATGGCTACACCTTC. It translates to CASSPTGGPNYGYTF.